The 8 T cell receptor beta chains presented below share a single source sample, sequenced in a study of identical twins. TCRdb fed the 5' RACE reads into MiXCR, producing one record per CDR3 protein. The table records a few hundred thousand distinct CDR3 sequences, 9% to 10% of them present only once. This sample was shared with a second study, whose subject was yellow fever vaccine responses in identical twins.

The sample comprised PBMCs. These receptors all come from a woman younger than 30 in good health.

There are a few counts of this clonotype. The V gene is TRBV4-2, the J gene TRBJ2-3, with a tentative D call TRBD2 (5 bases). CDR3 length equals 15 residues. CDR1 is LGHNA and CDR2 is YNFKEQ in the germline V gene. The V end lost 4 bases, the J end lost 1 base, and 12 bases lay between the germline ends. The CDR3 sequence is CASSPTSPGTDTQYF. DNA for the CDR3: TGTGCCAGCAGCCCCACTAGTCCGGGCACAGATACGCAGTATTTT.

The chain employs TRBV10-3 and TRBJ2-1; perhaps TRBD2 as D (7 bases). The CDR3 is 13 amino acids. The ends were cut back, 7 bases at V and 8 bases at J, with 15 bases in the middle. Germline CDR1 and CDR2: ENHRY and SYGVKD. This CDR3 is CAITRGAEDEQFF. CDR3 coding DNA: TGTGCCATCACTCGGGGGGCAGAGGATGAGCAGTTCTTC.

The chain recombines TRBV12-3 or TRBV12-4 with TRBJ2-1, with TRBD2 as a possible D gene (5 bases). V was clipped by 6 bases and J by 7 bases, with 13 bases between them. The CDR3 runs 13 residues. This CDR3 is CASRIDPGNEQFF. The CDR3 region has the DNA TGTGCCAGCAGGATCGACCCGGGGAATGAGCAGTTCTTC.

The genes are TRBV20-1 and TRBJ2-5; the D gene could be TRBD1 or TRBD2 (5 bases each). Between the trimmed V and J ends, which lost 1 base and 9 bases, there was a span of 18 bases. The length of the CDR3 is 14 residues. CDR1 and CDR2 (germline): DFQATT, SNEGSKA (reference sequence). DNA of the CDR3: TGCAGTGCTAGAGTCGTGAGGGGAACCTGGGCCCAGTACTTC. Translated, it gives CSARVVRGTWAQYF.

This clonotype was recorded many times. The J gene is TRBJ1-6, the V gene TRBV12-3 or TRBV12-4, with D unclear. Trimming took 2 bases from V and 7 from J, leaving 6 bases between them. The CDR3 length is 13 residues. This CDR3 reads CASSLLDNSPLHF. The CDR3 nucleotides read TGTGCCAGCAGTTTATTGGACAATTCACCCCTCCACTTT.

CDR3 nucleotides: TGTGCCAGCAGCCAATTAGGAACTGGGACCTACGAGCAGTACTTC. As protein: CASSQLGTGTYEQYF. The rearrangement joins TRBV3-1 to TRBJ2-7; D is undetermined. Trimming removed 2 bases at V and 2 bases at J, with 13 bases between. The V gene's germline CDR1 is LGHDT and CDR2 YNNKEL (reference sequence). The CDR3 extends over 15 amino acids.

There are a few counts of this clonotype. CDR3 region: CASSLVSIGLGDYEQYF. CDR3 nucleotides: TGTGCCAGCAGCTTAGTTTCAATCGGTCTAGGGGACTACGAGCAGTACTTC. This rearrangement joins TRBV7-2 to TRBJ2-7, with a possible D match to TRBD1 (5 bases). The length of the CDR3 is 17 residues. V dropped 1 base and J dropped 3 bases, with 19 bases sitting between them. Per germline, CDR1 SGHTA and CDR2 FQGNSA. Full variable domain (outside the CDR3, taken from reference TRBV7-2 and TRBJ2-7): GAGVSQSPSNKVTEKGKDVELRCDPISGHTALYWYRQSLGQGLEFLIYFQGNSAPDKSGLPSDRFSAERTGGSVSTLTIQRTQQEDSAVYLCASSLVSIGLGDYEQYFGPGTRLTVT.

The sample holds a few counts of this clonotype. J is TRBJ2-3 and V is TRBV10-3; D possibly corresponds to TRBD2 (6 bases). Germline loops: CDR1 ENHRY, CDR2 SYGVKD. The ends were cut back, 2 bases at V and 6 bases at J, with 9 bases in the middle. This CDR3 has 13 residues. CDR3 in amino acids: CAISEGDSDTQYF. The CDR3 DNA follows: TGTGCCATCAGTGAGGGGGACTCCGATACGCAGTATTTT.